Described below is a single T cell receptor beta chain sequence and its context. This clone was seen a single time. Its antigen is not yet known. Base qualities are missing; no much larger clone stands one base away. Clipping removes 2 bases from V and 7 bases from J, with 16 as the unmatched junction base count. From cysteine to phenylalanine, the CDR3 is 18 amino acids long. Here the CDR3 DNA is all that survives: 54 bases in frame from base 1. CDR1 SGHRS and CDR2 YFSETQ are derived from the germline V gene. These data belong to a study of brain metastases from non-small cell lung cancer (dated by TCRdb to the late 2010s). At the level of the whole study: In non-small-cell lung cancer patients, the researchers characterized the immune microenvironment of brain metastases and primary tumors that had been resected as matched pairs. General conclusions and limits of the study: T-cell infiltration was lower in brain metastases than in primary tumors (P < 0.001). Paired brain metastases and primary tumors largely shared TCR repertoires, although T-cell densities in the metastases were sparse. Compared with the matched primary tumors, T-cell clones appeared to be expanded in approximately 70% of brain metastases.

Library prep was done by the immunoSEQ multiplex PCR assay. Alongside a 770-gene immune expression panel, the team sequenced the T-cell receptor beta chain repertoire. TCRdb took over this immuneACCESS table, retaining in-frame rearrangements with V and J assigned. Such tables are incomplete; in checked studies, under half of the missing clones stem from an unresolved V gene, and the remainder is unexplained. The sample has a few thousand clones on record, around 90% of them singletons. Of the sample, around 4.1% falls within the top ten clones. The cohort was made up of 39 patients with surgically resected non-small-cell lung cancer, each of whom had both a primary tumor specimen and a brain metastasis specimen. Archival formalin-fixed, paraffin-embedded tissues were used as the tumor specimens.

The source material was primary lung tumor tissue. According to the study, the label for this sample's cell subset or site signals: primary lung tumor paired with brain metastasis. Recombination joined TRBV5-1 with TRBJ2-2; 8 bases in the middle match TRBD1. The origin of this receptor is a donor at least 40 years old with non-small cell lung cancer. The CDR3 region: CASSFDTLPGGGGGELFF. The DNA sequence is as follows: TGCGCCAGCAGCTTTGATACGTTGCCAGGGGGCGGTGGCGGGGAGCTGTTTTTT.